The clone carrying this TCR beta chain came up once. This entry is derived from a study of blood T cell repertoires in COVID-19. Study information: The United States, Italy and Spain supplied acute and convalescent COVID-19 samples. PBMCs, B-cell-depleted T cells, or T cells were the source of the cDNA or gDNA that made up the material.

As originally analysed: Nucleated cell counts were estimated from reference gene primer amplification. Here immunoSEQ multiplex PCR was the method, and the copy in TCRdb shows in-frame clones only, minus some. V and J calls and clone size are those listed in that table; D and trimming were worked out from the DNA. The sample has about 62,000 clones, roughly 85% seen once. V was cut by 0 bases and J by 4 bases, with 8 bases left in between. Germline V lookup: CDR1 LGHNA, CDR2 YNFKEQ. The CDR3 spans 14 residues. This sequence originates from a woman of 80 years or more with acute or convalescent COVID-19. Input material: peripheral blood. The rearrangement joins TRBV4-2 to TRBJ2-3, with D perhaps matching TRBD2 (5 bases). Here the CDR3 reads CASSQDTRADTQYF. The CDR3 DNA sequence: TGTGCCAGCAGCCAAGATACGAGGGCAGATACGCAGTATTTT.